The next 28 T cell receptor beta chains were all read from a single sample in a study of T cell repertoires in cytomegalovirus infection. TCRdb passed the reads through MiXCR, listing each CDR3 protein once. The sample has hundreds of thousands of distinct CDR3 sequences, 35% seen once; the top ten hold around 2.8%. Sequenced sample: PBMCs. These receptors all stem from a human donor in good health (CMV status not recorded). Some clones in this sample may be carry-over from other donors' samples.

In its sample, this clonotype was seen a few times. This chain joins TRBV6-2 or TRBV6-3 and TRBJ2-4, with D possibly matching TRBD1 (5 bases). Trimming shortened V by 5 bases and J by 5 bases, and 10 bases separated the two germline ends. The CDR3 extends over 13 amino acids. The V gene's germline CDR1 is MNHEY and CDR2 SVGEGT. The CDR3 region has the DNA TGTGCCAGCAGTCCCCAGACAGAAAACATTCAGTACTTC. Protein: CASSPQTENIQYF.

The chain has TRBV25-1 and TRBJ2-1, with 14 bases that match TRBD2. Germline V gene sequence: CDR1 MGHDK, CDR2 SYGVNS. J was trimmed by 3 bases and V by 6 bases; bases with no gene match: 7. The CDR3 runs 17 residues. CDR3 sequence reads: CASSSGGLAGVYNEQFF. The CDR3, as DNA: TGTGCCAGCAGCAGCGGGGGACTAGCGGGAGTCTACAATGAGCAGTTCTTC.

This clonotype occurred many times. The chain has TRBV28 and TRBJ2-7; D is uncertain. The CDR3 sequence is 12 residues long. The V end lost 5 bases, the J end lost 0 bases, and 5 bases lay between the germline ends. The germline V gene encodes CDR1 MDHEN and CDR2 SYDVKM. The DNA for the CDR3 is TGTGCCAGCAGTACGTACTCCTACGAGCAGTACTTC. Translation gives CASSTYSYEQYF.

This rearrangement joins TRBV6-5 to TRBJ2-3; the match to TRBD1 covers 8 bases. The CDR3 length is 14 residues. Germline loops: CDR1 MNHEY, CDR2 SVGAGI. Losses at the gene ends were 11 bases for V and 4 bases for J; bases not matched to a gene: 11. The CDR3 loop is CASCETGVPDTQYF. The CDR3 region has the DNA TGTGCCTCTTGCGAGACAGGGGTCCCAGATACGCAGTATTTT.

The V and J genes are TRBV5-1 and TRBJ2-3; weak D call: TRBD2 (5 bases). The ends were cut back, 3 bases at V and 2 bases at J, with 19 bases in the middle. The CDR3 sequence is 17 residues long. Germline loops: CDR1 SGHRS, CDR2 YFSETQ. The CDR3 nucleotides read TGCGCCAGCAGCTCGGGGATTGGCGGAACCAACACAGATACGCAGTATTTT. As protein: CASSSGIGGTNTDTQYF.

There are a few counts of this clonotype. V gene TRBV4-1 combines with J gene TRBJ1-1, with 8 bases fitting TRBD1. The V gene end was trimmed by 4 bases and the J gene end by 4 bases; junction bases not matched to a gene: 11. Germline loops: CDR1 MGHRA, CDR2 YSYEKL. This CDR3 region has 16 residues. CDR3 DNA sequence: TGCGCCAGCAGCCCTAGGCGTGACAGGGGTGGCACTGAAGCTTTCTTT. It specifies CASSPRRDRGGTEAFF.

The chain carries TRBV28 and TRBJ1-2; perhaps TRBD1 as D (6 bases). The CDR3 loop spans 16 amino acids. From germline, CDR1 is MDHEN and CDR2 SYDVKM. Trimming cost V 7 bases and J 3 bases, with 21 bases left between them. Here the CDR3 reads CASIPGQGRLYYGYTF. CDR3 bases: TGTGCCAGCATACCGGGACAAGGCCGACTCTACTATGGCTACACCTTC.

As concerns this clonotype: Being one base from a much bigger clone, this may be a read error. The rearrangement joins TRBV7-2 to TRBJ1-2; D is unclear. CDR1 is SGHTA and CDR2 is FQGNSA in the germline V gene. This CDR3 spans 14 amino acids. CDR3 nucleotides: TGTGCCAGCACCCGGGCCAGCTCCTACTATGGCTACATCTTC. The encoded protein is CASTRASSYYGYIF.

This clonotype was detected a few times. The chain couples TRBV24-1 to TRBJ1-2, with 12 nucleotides matching TRBD1. Germline CDR1 KGHDR, CDR2 SFDVKD. V lost 4 bases to trimming and J lost 7 bases; unmatched junction nucleotides: 9. The CDR3 contains 16 residues. DNA of the CDR3: TGTGCCACCAGTGACCCCGGGACAGGGGGCTTCTTTGGCTACACCTTC. Protein product: CATSDPGTGGFFGYTF.

The sample holds a few counts of this clonotype. DNA of the CDR3: TGTGCCAGCTGTTTGCAGGGGGCGGACACTGAAGCTTTCTTT. Protein: CASCLQGADTEAFF. The V call is TRBV6-1, the J call TRBJ1-1, with 8 bases fitting TRBD1. Germline V CDR1 and CDR2: MNHNS, SASEGT. Losses at the gene ends were 8 bases for V and 3 bases for J; bases not matched to a gene: 8. The length of the CDR3 is 14 residues.

V and J are TRBV7-8 and TRBJ1-1, with D unresolved. CDR3 size: 15 residues. Trimming removed 4 bases at V and 1 base at J, with 13 bases between. The germline CDR1 and CDR2 sequences are SGHVS and FQNEAQ. The CDR3 bases are TGTGCCAGCAGCTCATACCCTAGGGCGAACACTGAAGCTTTCTTT. Its translation: CASSSYPRANTEAFF.

The chain has TRBV7-3 and TRBJ2-3, with 10 bases matching TRBD2. The germline V gene has CDR1 SGHTA and CDR2 FQGTGA. The trim removed 4 bases at V and 6 bases at J, leaving 7 bases unmatched. This CDR3 contains 15 residues. For the CDR3, the DNA is TGTGCCAGCAGCTCAGCGGGGGGGAGGTGGGATACGCAGTATTTT. It specifies CASSSAGGRWDTQYF.

This clonotype was observed a handful of times. The CDR3 DNA is TGTGCCAGCATACCACGGCTGAACACTGAAGCTTTCTTT. It encodes CASIPRLNTEAFF. The chain has TRBV12-3 or TRBV12-4 and TRBJ1-1; D ambiguous. The CDR3 sequence is 13 residues long. The V and J ends lost 7 bases and 0 bases respectively, with 9 bases between them.

This clonotype was counted a few times. This chain uses TRBV5-1 with TRBJ1-2; 7 bases fit TRBD1. Unmatched junction bases numbered 11, after V lost 0 bases and J lost 0 bases. Germline CDR1 SGHRS, CDR2 YFSETQ. The CDR3 has 18 amino acids. The CDR3 spells CASSLEGARLNSNYGYTF. CDR3 in DNA: TGCGCCAGCAGCTTGGAGGGGGCAAGACTGAATTCTAACTATGGCTACACCTTC.

This sequence joins TRBV7-6 and TRBJ2-3; D remains ambiguous. The CDR3 is made up of 18 amino acids. V lost 2 bases, J lost 2 bases, and 20 bases lay in between. The V gene's germline CDR1 is SGHVS and CDR2 FNYEAQ. The CDR3 spells CASSLLPNDAIYTDTQYF. CDR3 sequence (DNA): TGTGCCAGCAGCTTATTGCCCAACGACGCTATATACACAGATACGCAGTATTTT. The full variable domain, completed using reference TRBV7-6 and TRBJ2-3, is GAGVSQSPRYKVTKRGQDVALRCDPISGHVSLYWYRQALGQGPEFLTYFNYEAQQDKSGLPNDRFSAERPEGSISTLTIQRTEQRDSAMYRCASSLLPNDAIYTDTQYFGPGTRLTVL.

This clonotype came up a few times. V usage is TRBV28 and J usage is TRBJ2-4; D is unclear. The V end lost 3 bases, the J end lost 0 bases, and 12 bases lay between the germline ends. Germline V CDR1 and CDR2: MDHEN, SYDVKM. The CDR3 spans 16 residues. The CDR3 nucleotides are TGTGCCAGCAGTTTTCAGCTCCCCACAGCCAAAAACATTCAGTACTTC. Its translation: CASSFQLPTAKNIQYF.

The table lists this clonotype with many counts. The chain employs TRBV12-3 or TRBV12-4 and TRBJ1-2; 8 bases align to TRBD1. After removal of 3 bases from V and 4 bases from J, the junction contained 7 bases not matched to a gene. CDR3 length: 15 residues. CDR3 loop: CASSFGGTGVYGYTF. The CDR3 bases are TGTGCCAGCAGTTTCGGCGGGACAGGTGTCTATGGCTACACCTTC.

This clonotype was seen a few times. The chain links TRBV12-3 or TRBV12-4 to TRBJ1-5; D unresolved. The CDR3 length is 16 residues. V dropped 5 bases and J dropped 4 bases, with 18 bases sitting between them. The CDR3 nucleotides read TGTGCCAGCAGTCGAAGCCCACGAAGGGTAAATCAGCCCCAGCATTTT. It yields the protein CASSRSPRRVNQPQHF.

The chain joins TRBV7-2 to TRBJ1-2; TRBD1 might be the D (5 bases). The CDR3 is 15 residues long. Per the germline V gene, CDR1 is SGHTA and CDR2 is FQGNSA. The ends were cut back, 0 bases at V and 2 bases at J, with 10 bases in the middle. CDR3 bases: TGTGCCAGCAGCTTAGCGCTGGGGCCGAACTATGGCTACACCTTC. The encoded protein is CASSLALGPNYGYTF.

This clonotype was seen a few times. The rearrangement uses TRBV2 and TRBJ1-6; 7 bases are a match to TRBD1. Germline CDR1 and CDR2: SNHLY and FYNNEI. This CDR3 region has 14 residues. Trimming at V came to 5 bases and at J to 8 bases, leaving 6 bases not matched to a gene. CDR3 region: CASSLTGAYSPLHF. For the CDR3, the DNA is TGTGCCAGCAGTCTTACAGGGGCATATTCACCCCTCCACTTT. Full variable domain (remainder filled in from reference TRBV2 and TRBJ1-6): EPEVTQTPSHQVTQMGQEVILRCVPISNHLYFYWYRQILGQKVEFLVSFYNNEISEKSEIFDDQFSVERPDGSNFTLKIRSTKLEDSAMYFCASSLTGAYSPLHFGNGTRLTVT.

This clonotype was observed a handful of times. The chain employs TRBV9 and TRBJ1-1, with D possibly being TRBD1 (5 bases). Between the trimmed V and J ends, which lost 2 bases and 6 bases, there was a span of 11 bases. CDR3 size: 13 residues. Germline CDR1 and CDR2: SGDLS and YYNGEE. CDR3 amino acids: CASSVAGTAEAFF. The CDR3, as DNA: TGTGCCAGCAGCGTCGCCGGGACGGCTGAAGCTTTCTTT.

The gene calls are TRBV7-9 and TRBJ2-7; the match to TRBD2 covers 7 bases. J lost 4 bases, V lost 2 bases, and 14 bases had no gene match. The germline V gene encodes CDR1 SEHNR and CDR2 FQNEAQ (reference sequence). The CDR3 runs to 17 residues. CDR3 region: CASSLNSAGRREYEQYF. DNA of the CDR3: TGTGCCAGCAGCTTAAATTCAGCGGGGCGGAGAGAGTACGAGCAGTACTTC.

The rearrangement joins TRBV6-6 to TRBJ1-4, with 8 bases matching TRBD1. The trim removed 0 bases at V and 8 bases at J, leaving 11 bases unmatched. The CDR3 covers 17 residues. Germline V gene lookup returns CDR1 MNHNY and CDR2 SVGAGI (reference sequence). CDR3 sequence reads: CASSYSGRGQGREKLFF. The CDR3 DNA sequence: TGTGCCAGCAGTTACTCGGGCAGGGGGCAAGGAAGGGAAAAACTGTTTTTT.

About this clonotype itself: The junction and the germline gene differ at one end; a read error may be behind it. This chain links TRBV7-2 with TRBJ2-7, with TRBD1 matching 7 bases. Germline lookup yields CDR1 SGHTA and CDR2 FQGNSA. The CDR3 runs to 14 residues. The CDR3 protein is CGSSRDSLPYEQYF. The CDR3 region has the DNA TGTGGCAGCAGCCGGGACAGTCTACCCTACGAGCAGTACTTC.

This clonotype was counted at least ten times. V and J are TRBV7-2 and TRBJ2-6; D call uncertain. The germline V and J ends were trimmed by 1 base and 0 bases, with 4 bases remaining between them. CDR3 length: 15 amino acids. Looked up from germline, CDR1 is SGHTA and CDR2 is FQGNSA. CDR3 sequence reads: CASSLVVSGANVLTF. The CDR3 nucleotides are TGTGCCAGCAGCTTAGTAGTCTCTGGGGCCAACGTCCTGACTTTC.

In nucleotides, the CDR3 is TGTGCCAGCGGTGACAGTTCGTCCCAGCATTTT. Translated: CASGDSSSQHF. This rearrangement joins TRBV6-5 to TRBJ1-5; perhaps TRBD1 as D (5 bases). The CDR3 runs 11 residues. Germline V gene lookup returns CDR1 MNHEY and CDR2 SVGAGI. V was cut by 8 bases and J by 11 bases, with 13 bases left in between.

This clonotype was seen a few times. The chain employs TRBV7-9 and TRBJ1-1; D perhaps matches TRBD1 (5 bases). V was shortened by 10 bases and J by 5 bases, with 14 bases between the two germline ends. The germline gives CDR1 SEHNR, CDR2 FQNEAQ (reference sequence). The CDR3 totals 12 residues. CDR3 in amino acids: CAIDIKGTEAFF. The CDR3 coding sequence is TGTGCCATCGATATTAAGGGGACTGAAGCTTTCTTT. The full variable domain, in which reference TRBV7-9 and TRBJ1-1 provide the parts outside the CDR3, is DTGVSQNPRHKITKRGQNVTFRCDPISEHNRLYWYRQTLGQGPEFLTYFQNEAQLEKSRLLSDRFSAERPKGSFSTLEIQRTEQGDSAMYLCAIDIKGTEAFFGQGTRLTVV.

For this clonotype: Germline and junction disagree at one end, which may indicate a read error. The V gene is TRBV19, the J gene TRBJ1-4; 7 bases align to TRBD1. The germline V gene has CDR1 LNHDA and CDR2 SQIVND (reference sequence). This CDR3 comprises 16 residues. CDR3 nucleotides: TGTACCAGTAGCGTCCAATGGGCACAGGGGTATGAAAAACTGTTTTTT. Its protein is CTSSVQWAQGYEKLFF.